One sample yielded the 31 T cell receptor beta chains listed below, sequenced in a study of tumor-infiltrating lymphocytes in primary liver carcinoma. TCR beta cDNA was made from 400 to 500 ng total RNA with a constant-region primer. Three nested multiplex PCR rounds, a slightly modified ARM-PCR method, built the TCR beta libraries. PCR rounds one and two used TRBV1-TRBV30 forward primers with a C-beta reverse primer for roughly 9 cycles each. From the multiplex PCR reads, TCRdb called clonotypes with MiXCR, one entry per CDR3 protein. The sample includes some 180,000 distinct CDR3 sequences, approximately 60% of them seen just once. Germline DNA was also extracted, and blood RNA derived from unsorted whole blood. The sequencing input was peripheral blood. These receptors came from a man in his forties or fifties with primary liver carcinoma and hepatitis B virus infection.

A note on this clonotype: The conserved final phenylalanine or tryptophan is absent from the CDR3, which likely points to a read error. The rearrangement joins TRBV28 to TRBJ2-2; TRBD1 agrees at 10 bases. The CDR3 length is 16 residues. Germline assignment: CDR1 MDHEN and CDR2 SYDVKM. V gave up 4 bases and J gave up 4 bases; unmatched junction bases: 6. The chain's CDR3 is CASSSRDRGITGELFY. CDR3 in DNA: TGTGCCAGCAGTTCCCGGGACAGGGGCATCACCGGGGAGCTGTTTTAT.

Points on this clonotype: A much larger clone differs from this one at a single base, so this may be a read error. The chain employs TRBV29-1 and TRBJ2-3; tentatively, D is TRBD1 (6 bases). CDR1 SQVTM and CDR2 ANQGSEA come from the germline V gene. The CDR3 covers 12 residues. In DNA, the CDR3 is TGCAGCGAGGAGGACAGCACAGATACGCATTATTTT. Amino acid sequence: CSEEDSTDTHYF.

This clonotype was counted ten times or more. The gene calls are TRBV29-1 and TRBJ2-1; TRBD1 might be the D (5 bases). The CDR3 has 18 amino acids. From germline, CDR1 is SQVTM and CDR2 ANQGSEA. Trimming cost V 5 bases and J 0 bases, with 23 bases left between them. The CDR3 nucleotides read TGCAGCGTTTTTGGACACCTGACTGACCCGAGCTCCTACAATGAGCAGTTCTTC. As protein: CSVFGHLTDPSSYNEQFF.

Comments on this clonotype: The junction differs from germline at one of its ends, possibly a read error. The CDR3 nucleotides are TGTGACAGCAACCCATTAGCGGCTAGCACAGATACGCAGTATTTT. Its translation: CDSNPLAASTDTQYF. This chain links TRBV11-2 with TRBJ2-3; maybe TRBD2 (6 bases). Germline CDR1 is SGHAT and CDR2 is FQNNGV. The CDR3 contains 15 residues.

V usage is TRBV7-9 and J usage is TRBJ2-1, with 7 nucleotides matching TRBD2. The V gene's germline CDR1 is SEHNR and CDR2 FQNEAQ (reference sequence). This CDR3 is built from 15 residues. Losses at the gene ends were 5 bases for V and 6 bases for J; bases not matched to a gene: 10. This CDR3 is CASSPSGTMGNEQFF. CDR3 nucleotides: TGTGCCAGCAGCCCATCAGGGACTATGGGCAATGAGCAGTTCTTC.

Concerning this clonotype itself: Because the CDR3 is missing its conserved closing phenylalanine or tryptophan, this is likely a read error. CDR3: CASSSWKGPSNMQYS. CDR3 DNA: TGTGCCAGCAGCTCGTGGAAAGGGCCTTCGAATATGCAGTATTCT. The chain recombines TRBV11-2 with TRBJ2-3; D gene uncertain. The germline gives CDR1 SGHAT, CDR2 FQNNGV. The V end was cut by 4 bases, the J end by 11 bases, with 22 bases between. The CDR3 loop spans 15 amino acids.

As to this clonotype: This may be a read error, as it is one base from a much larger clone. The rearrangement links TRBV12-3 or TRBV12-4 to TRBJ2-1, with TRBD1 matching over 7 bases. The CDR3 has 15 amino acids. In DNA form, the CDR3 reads TGTGCCAGCAGTTATGGCAGGGGGAACTACAGTGAGCAGTTCTTC. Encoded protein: CASSYGRGNYSEQFF.

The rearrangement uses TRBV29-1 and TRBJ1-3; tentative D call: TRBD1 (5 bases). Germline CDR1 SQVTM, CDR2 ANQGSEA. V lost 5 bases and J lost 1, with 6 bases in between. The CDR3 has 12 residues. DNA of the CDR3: TGCAGCGTTTGGGGGTCTGGAAACACCATATATTTT. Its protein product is CSVWGSGNTIYF.

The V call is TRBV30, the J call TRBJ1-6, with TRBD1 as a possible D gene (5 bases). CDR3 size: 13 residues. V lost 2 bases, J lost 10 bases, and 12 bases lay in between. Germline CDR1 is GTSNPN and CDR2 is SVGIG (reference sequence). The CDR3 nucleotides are TGTGCCTGGAGTTTGAGGGGACGGTCACCCCTCCACTTT. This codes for CAWSLRGRSPLHF.

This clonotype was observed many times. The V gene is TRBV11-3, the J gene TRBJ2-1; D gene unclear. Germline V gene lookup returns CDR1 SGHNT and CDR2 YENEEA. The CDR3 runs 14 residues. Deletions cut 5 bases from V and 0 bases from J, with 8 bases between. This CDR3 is CASSPPNSYNEQFF. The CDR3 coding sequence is TGTGCCAGCAGCCCCCCAAACTCCTACAATGAGCAGTTCTTC.

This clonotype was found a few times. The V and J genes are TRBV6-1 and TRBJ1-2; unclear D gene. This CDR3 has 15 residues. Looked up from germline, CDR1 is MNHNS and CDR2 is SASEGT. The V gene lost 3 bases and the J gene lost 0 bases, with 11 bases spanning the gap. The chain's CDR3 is CASSDWGLANYGYTF. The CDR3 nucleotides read TGTGCCAGCAGTGACTGGGGTTTAGCTAACTATGGCTACACCTTC.

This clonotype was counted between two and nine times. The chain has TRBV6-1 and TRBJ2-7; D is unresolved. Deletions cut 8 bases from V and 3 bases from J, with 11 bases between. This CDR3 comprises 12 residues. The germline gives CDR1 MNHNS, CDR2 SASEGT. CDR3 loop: CASSQTLYEQYF. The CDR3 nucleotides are TGTGCCAGCTCTCAAACCCTCTACGAGCAGTACTTC.

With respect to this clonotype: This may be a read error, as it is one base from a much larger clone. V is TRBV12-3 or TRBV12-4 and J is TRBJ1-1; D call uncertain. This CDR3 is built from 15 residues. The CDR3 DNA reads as TGTGCCAGCAGGTTAGCTCTGGCGGCGAACACTGAAGCTTTCTTT. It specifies CASRLALAANTEAFF.

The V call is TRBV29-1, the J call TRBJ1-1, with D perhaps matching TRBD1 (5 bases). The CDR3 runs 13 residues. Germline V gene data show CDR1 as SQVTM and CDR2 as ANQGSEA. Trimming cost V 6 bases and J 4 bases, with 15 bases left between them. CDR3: CSVNGHGITEAFF. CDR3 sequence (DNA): TGCAGCGTCAACGGACACGGGATCACTGAAGCTTTCTTT.

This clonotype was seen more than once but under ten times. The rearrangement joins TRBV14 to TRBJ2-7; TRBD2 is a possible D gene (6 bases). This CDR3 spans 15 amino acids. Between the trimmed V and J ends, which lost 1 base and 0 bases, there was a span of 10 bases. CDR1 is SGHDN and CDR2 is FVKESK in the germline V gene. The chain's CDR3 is CASSQGLDYSYEQYF. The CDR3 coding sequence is TGTGCCAGCAGCCAAGGGTTGGACTACTCCTACGAGCAGTACTTC.

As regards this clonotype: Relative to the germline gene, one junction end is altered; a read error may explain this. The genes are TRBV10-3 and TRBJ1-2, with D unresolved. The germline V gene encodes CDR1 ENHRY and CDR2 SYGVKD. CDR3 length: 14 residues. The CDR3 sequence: CAISEAGVYYSYTF. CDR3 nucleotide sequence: TGTGCCATCAGTGAGGCCGGAGTCTACTATAGCTACACCTTC.

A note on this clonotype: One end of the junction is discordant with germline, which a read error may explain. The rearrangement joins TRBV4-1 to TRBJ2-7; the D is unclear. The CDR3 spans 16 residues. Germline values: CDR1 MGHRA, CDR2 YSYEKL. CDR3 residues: CGSRQDSAAFSYEQYF. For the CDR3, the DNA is TGCGGCAGCAGACAAGACTCGGCGGCCTTCTCCTACGAGCAGTACTTC.

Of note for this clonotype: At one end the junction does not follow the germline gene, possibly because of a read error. The CDR3 protein is CASGNSLSGNAIYF. The CDR3 DNA reads as TGTGCCAGCGGAAACAGCCTCTCTGGAAACGCCATATATTTT. The chain combines TRBV12-3 or TRBV12-4 with TRBJ1-3; unclear D gene. The CDR3 consists of 14 residues.

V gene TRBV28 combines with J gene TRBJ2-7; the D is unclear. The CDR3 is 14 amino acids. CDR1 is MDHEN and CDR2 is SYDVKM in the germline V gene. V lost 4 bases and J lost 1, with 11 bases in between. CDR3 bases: TGTGCCAGCAGTTATGGATTGGGTTCCTACGAGCAGTACTTC. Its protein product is CASSYGLGSYEQYF.

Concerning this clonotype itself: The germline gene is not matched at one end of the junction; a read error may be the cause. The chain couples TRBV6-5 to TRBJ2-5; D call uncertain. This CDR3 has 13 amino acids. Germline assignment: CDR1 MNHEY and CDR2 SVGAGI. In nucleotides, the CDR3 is TGTGCCCGCAGCACGCTCTCTGAGGAGACCCAGTACTTC. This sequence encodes CARSTLSEETQYF.

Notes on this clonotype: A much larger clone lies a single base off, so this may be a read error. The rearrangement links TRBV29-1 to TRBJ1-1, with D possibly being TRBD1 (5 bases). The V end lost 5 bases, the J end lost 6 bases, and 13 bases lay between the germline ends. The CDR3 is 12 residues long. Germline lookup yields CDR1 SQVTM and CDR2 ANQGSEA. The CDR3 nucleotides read TGCAGCGTTATACAGGTTAACGCTGAAGCTTTCTTT. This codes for CSVIQVNAEAFF.

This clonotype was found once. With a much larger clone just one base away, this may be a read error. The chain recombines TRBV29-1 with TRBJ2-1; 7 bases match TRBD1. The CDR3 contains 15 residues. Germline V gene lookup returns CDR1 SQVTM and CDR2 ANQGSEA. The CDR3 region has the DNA TGCAGCGTTGAGGCCCCAGGGGGAATCTACAATGAGCGGTTCTTC. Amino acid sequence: CSVEAPGGIYNERFF.

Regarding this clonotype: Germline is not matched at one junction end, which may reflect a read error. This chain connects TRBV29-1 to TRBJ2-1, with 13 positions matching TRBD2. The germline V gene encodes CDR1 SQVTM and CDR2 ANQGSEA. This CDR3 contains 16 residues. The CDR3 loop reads CSVAWTSGRSYNAQFF. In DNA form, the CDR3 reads TGCAGCGTCGCCTGGACTAGCGGGAGATCCTACAATGCGCAGTTCTTC.

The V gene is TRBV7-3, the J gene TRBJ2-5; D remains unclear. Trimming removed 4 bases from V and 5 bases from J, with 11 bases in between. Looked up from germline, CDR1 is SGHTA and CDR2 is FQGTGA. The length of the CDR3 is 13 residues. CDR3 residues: CASSSDRWETQYF. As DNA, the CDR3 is TGTGCCAGCAGCTCGGATAGATGGGAGACCCAGTACTTC.

Here the CDR3 DNA reads TGTGCCAGCAGCACTGACAGGGCTGGCTACACCTTC. As protein: CASSTDRAGYTF. The J gene is TRBJ1-2, the V gene TRBV7-9; 7 nucleotides line up with TRBD1. The V gene end was trimmed by 5 bases and the J gene end by 7 bases; junction bases not matched to a gene: 4. Germline V gene data show CDR1 as SEHNR and CDR2 as FQNEAQ (reference sequence). The CDR3 is 12 residues long.

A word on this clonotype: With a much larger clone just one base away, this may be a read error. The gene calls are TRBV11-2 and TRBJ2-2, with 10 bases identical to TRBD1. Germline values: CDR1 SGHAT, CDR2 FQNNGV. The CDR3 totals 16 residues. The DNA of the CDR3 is TGTGCCAGCAGCTGGGGACAGGGGTTGAACACCGGGGATCTGTTTTTT. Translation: CASSWGQGLNTGDLFF.

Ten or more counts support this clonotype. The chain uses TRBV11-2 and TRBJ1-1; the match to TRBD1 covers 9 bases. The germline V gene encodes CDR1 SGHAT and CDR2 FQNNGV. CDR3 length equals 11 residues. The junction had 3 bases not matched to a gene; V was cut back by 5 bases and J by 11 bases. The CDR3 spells CASSTGQGAFF. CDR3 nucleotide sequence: TGTGCCAGCAGCACGGGACAGGGCGCTTTCTTT. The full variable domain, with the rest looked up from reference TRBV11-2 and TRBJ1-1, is EAGVAQSPRYKIIEKRQSVAFWCNPISGHATLYWYQQILGQGPKLLIQFQNNGVVDDSQLPKDRFSAERLKGVDSTLKIQPAKLEDSAVYLCASSTGQGAFFGQGTRLTVV.

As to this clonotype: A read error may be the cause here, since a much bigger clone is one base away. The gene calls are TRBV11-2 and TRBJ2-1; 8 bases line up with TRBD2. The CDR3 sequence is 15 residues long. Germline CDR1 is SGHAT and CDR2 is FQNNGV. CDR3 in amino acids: CTSSLGLAGYNEQFF. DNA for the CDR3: TGTACCAGCAGCTTGGGCCTAGCGGGCTACAATGAGCAGTTCTTC.

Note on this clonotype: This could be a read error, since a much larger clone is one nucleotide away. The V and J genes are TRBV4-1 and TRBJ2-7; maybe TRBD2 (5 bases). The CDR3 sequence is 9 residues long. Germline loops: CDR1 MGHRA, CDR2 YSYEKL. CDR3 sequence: CASGPAANV. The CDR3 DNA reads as TGCGCCAGCGGGCCAGCGGCCAACGTC.

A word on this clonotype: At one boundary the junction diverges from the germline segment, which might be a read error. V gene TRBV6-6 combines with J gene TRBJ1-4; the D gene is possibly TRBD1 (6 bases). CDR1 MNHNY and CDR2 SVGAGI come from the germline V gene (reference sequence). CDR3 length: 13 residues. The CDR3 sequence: CSSRPDRDEKLFF. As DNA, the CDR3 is TGTTCCAGCAGACCGGACAGAGATGAAAAACTGTTTTTT.

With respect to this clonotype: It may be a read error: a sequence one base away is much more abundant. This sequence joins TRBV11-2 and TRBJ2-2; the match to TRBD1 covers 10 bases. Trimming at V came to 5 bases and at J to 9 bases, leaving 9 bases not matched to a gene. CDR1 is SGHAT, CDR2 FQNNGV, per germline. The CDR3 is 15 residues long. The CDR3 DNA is TGTGCCAGCAGCGACGGGACAGGGGAAACCTGGGAGCTGTTTTTT. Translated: CASSDGTGETWELFF.